This entry is about one T cell receptor beta chain. No antigen is known for it. V was trimmed by 3 bases and J by 6 bases, leaving 13 bases between them. The CDR3 is 14 residues long. Germline-derived CDR1 and CDR2 are LNHNV and YYDKDF (reference sequence). This sample stems from a study of T cells in narcolepsy. The study, taken as a whole, reports: Autoreactive clonotypes reportedly recurred in blood of same and different patients, not controls. HCRT-specific and TRIB2-specific autoreactive clonotypes appeared among same-patient CSF and blood CD4+ clonotypes.

Sequencing was performed with immunoSEQ multiplex PCR; in TCRdb, only in-frame clones are kept and a portion is missing. Of just under 35,000 clones in the sample, less than 90% were seen once. Sequencing input: memory (CD45RA-) CD4+ T cells from blood. The receptor comes from a human donor in good health. The rearrangement joins TRBV15 to TRBJ2-3; maybe TRBD1 (5 bases). The CDR3 protein is CATSSPGIGDTQYF. The CDR3 DNA is TGTGCCACCAGCAGTCCAGGGATTGGGGATACGCAGTATTTT.